Listed below are T cell receptor beta chains from one sample, sequenced in a study of identical twins. TCRdb itself ran the 5' RACE reads through MiXCR, one entry per CDR3 protein. The profile shows about 340,000 distinct CDR3 sequences, about 12% of them singletons. This same sample was also part of a study on yellow fever vaccine responses in identical twins.

The sequencing input was CD8+ T cells sorted from blood. The receptors shown here come from a woman aged 18-30 years in good health. CDR3s include the opening cysteine and the closing phenylalanine or tryptophan. Each record gives: J gene, D gene, clone size, V gene, CDR3 DNA, CDR3 protein. A D gene is named only where the DNA matches it firmly. The size of a clone is reported for some rows only, either as once, few or many, or as a class for expanded clones.

>TRBJ2-5|TRBD2|few|TRBV20-1
TGCAGTGCGGCAGCTAGCGGGAGGGCCTTTGTGGAAGAGACCCAGTACTTC
CSAAASGRAFVEETQYF
>TRBJ1-5|NA|few|TRBV6-2/TRBV6-3
TGTGCCAGCAGTTATGGCTGGGATCAGCCCCAGCATTTT
CASSYGWDQPQHF
>TRBJ2-3|NA|many|TRBV7-9
TGTGCCAGCGGCTGGACAGATACGCAGTATTTT
CASGWTDTQYF
>TRBJ2-1|NA|few|TRBV7-9
TGTGCCAGCAGCCCCCTGGGACCGATCTACAATGAGCAGTTCTTC
CASSPLGPIYNEQFF
>TRBJ2-2|NA|many|TRBV7-3
TGTGCCAGCAGCCAGGACCCCGGCCCAGGGGAGCTGTTTTTT
CASSQDPGPGELFF
>TRBJ2-1|TRBD2|NA|TRBV13
TGTGCCAGCAGCCCCTGGACTAGCGGGGGCAGGGATGAGCAGTTCTTC
CASSPWTSGGRDEQFF
>TRBJ2-3|NA|many|TRBV12-3/TRBV12-4
TGTGCCAGCAGTTTTGAAAGGTCCACAGATACGCAGTATTTT
CASSFERSTDTQYF
>TRBJ2-7|TRBD1|few|TRBV7-9
TGTGCCAGCAGCTCTTCCAGACAGGGGCCCAGCTCCTACGAGCAGTACTTC
CASSSSRQGPSSYEQYF
>TRBJ2-7|TRBD1|NA|TRBV7-9
TGTGCCAGCAGCGGGACAGGGGGTCGGTACGAGCAGTACTTC
CASSGTGGRYEQYF
>TRBJ2-3|TRBD2|few|TRBV4-1
TGCGCCAGCAGCCTTATCCTAGCGGGGGTAACCACAGATACGCAGTATTTT
CASSLILAGVTTDTQYF
>TRBJ2-2|TRBD2|NA|TRBV24-1
TGTGCCACCAGTGATCCAACTAGCGGGAGGGCTTTCGACACCGGGGAGCTGTTTTTT
CATSDPTSGRAFDTGELFF
>TRBJ2-1|NA|NA|TRBV10-3
TGTGCCATCAGTGATGGGGGGGCCAATGAGCAGTTCTTC
CAISDGGANEQFF
>TRBJ1-4|NA|few|TRBV3-1
TGTGCCAGCAGCCAAGCGAGGGTTCGAGGACCAACTAATGAAAAACTGTTTTTT
CASSQARVRGPTNEKLFF
>TRBJ2-7|TRBD2|NA|TRBV12-3/TRBV12-4
TGTGCCAGCAGTCCCCTAGCGGGAGCACACGAGCAGTACTTC
CASSPLAGAHEQYF
>TRBJ2-7|NA|few|TRBV10-3
TGTGCCATCACGGCAGGCTCCTACGAGCAGTACTTC
CAITAGSYEQYF
>TRBJ2-1|TRBD2|NA|TRBV20-1
TGCAGTGCTCGTAGCGGGAGCGGCTACAATGAGCAGTTCTTC
CSARSGSGYNEQFF
>TRBJ2-3|NA|many|TRBV4-1
TGCGCCAGCAGCCTCGGAGTAGCGTCAGATACGCAGTATTTT
CASSLGVASDTQYF
>TRBJ2-7|NA|NA|TRBV6-1
TGTGCCAGCAGTGAGTTAGGGTTGACCTACGAGCAGTACTTC
CASSELGLTYEQYF
>TRBJ2-5|NA|few|TRBV27
TGTGCCAGCAGTTCACGTCCGGCGGGCTTTGAAGAGACCCAGTACTTC
CASSSRPAGFEETQYF
>TRBJ2-7|NA|NA|TRBV7-6
TGTGCCAGCAGCCTCCTTGGGAGAGGAGAGCAGTACTTC
CASSLLGRGEQYF
>TRBJ2-7|TRBD2|NA|TRBV7-9
TGTGCCAGCAGCTTTGGACTAGCGGGTATACGAGGGCAGTACTTC
CASSFGLAGIRGQYF
>TRBJ2-3|NA|NA|TRBV7-9
TGTGCCAGCAGCCCCCTGGGGGACGATACGCAGTATTTT
CASSPLGDDTQYF
>TRBJ2-7|NA|many|TRBV15
TGTGCCACCAGCAACAGGGCCTCCTACGAGCAGTACTTC
CATSNRASYEQYF
>TRBJ2-2|NA|few|TRBV4-1
TGCGCCAGCAGCGATGGGACTTTGAGGAACACCGGGGAGCTGTTTTTT
CASSDGTLRNTGELFF
>TRBJ1-2|NA|NA|TRBV29-1
TGCAGCGTTGAAGGCTCCCCGGGATATGGCTACACCTTC
CSVEGSPGYGYTF
>TRBJ1-1|NA|many|TRBV7-9
TGTGCCAGCAGCTTAGCGCCGGGTTGGACCCAGAACACTGAAGCTTTCTTT
CASSLAPGWTQNTEAFF
>TRBJ1-2|NA|many|TRBV11-2
TGTGCCAGCAGCCTAGTTCAGGCTAGTAACTATGGCTACACCTTC
CASSLVQASNYGYTF